Below, 15 T cell receptor beta chains from the same sample are listed, as sequenced in a study of response to subunit inactivated influenza vaccine. TCRdb ran MiXCR on the RT-PCR reads and lists one entry per CDR3 protein. The sample lists about 190,000 distinct CDR3 sequences; approximately 15% were seen once. Here the sequenced sample was CD8+ T cells sorted from PBMCs, taken less than 6 days after vaccination. Every receptor here comes from a man aged 50 or older who received an inactivated influenza vaccine.

This clonotype was seen a few times. The chain joins TRBV9 to TRBJ2-7; weak D call: TRBD1 (6 bases). Germline V gives CDR1 SGDLS, CDR2 YYNGEE. V was trimmed by 0 bases and J by 5 bases, leaving 12 bases between them. CDR3 length: 14 residues. The CDR3 DNA sequence: TGTGCCAGCAGCGTAGGATGGGGGCTGAACGAGCAGTACTTC. This codes for CASSVGWGLNEQYF.

The chain employs TRBV7-8 and TRBJ1-3; tentative D call: TRBD1 (6 bases). Germline V gene sequence: CDR1 SGHVS, CDR2 FQNEAQ. Trimming took 5 bases from V and 3 from J, leaving 17 bases between them. CDR3 size: 16 residues. CDR3 loop: CASSDELGTSGNTIYF. CDR3 bases: TGTGCCAGCAGCGATGAACTTGGGACAAGTGGAAACACCATATATTTT.

This clonotype was counted many times. This chain links TRBV29-1 with TRBJ2-4; D tentatively reads TRBD1 or TRBD2 (5 bases each). V lost 1 base to trimming and J lost 8 bases, with 15 bases between them. There are 14 residues in the CDR3. The germline CDR1 and CDR2 sequences are SQVTM and ANQGSEA. CDR3 sequence: CSVEGRGVGDIQYF. CDR3 bases: TGCAGCGTTGAAGGTCGGGGCGTGGGGGACATTCAGTACTTC.

The chain couples TRBV15 to TRBJ2-1, with D possibly TRBD1 on 6 matching bases. Germline CDR1 reads LNHNV; CDR2 reads YYDKDF (reference sequence). Trimming left V 6 bases short and J 9 bases short, with 15 bases between. The length of the CDR3 is 13 residues. The chain's CDR3 is CATSPSRGGEQFF. The CDR3 DNA sequence: TGTGCCACCAGTCCATCCAGGGGCGGTGAGCAGTTCTTC.

This clonotype was seen repeatedly, ten times or more. This rearrangement joins TRBV12-3 or TRBV12-4 to TRBJ2-1; 14 bases map to TRBD2. Losses at the gene ends were 5 bases for V and 7 bases for J; bases not matched to a gene: 7. The CDR3 is 16 amino acids. The CDR3 protein is CASSPGTSGGGNEQFF. Written as DNA, the CDR3 is TGTGCCAGCAGTCCTGGGACTAGCGGGGGCGGGAATGAGCAGTTCTTC.

This clonotype has more than one count but fewer than ten. This chain joins TRBV2 and TRBJ2-7; D is undetermined. Looked up from germline, CDR1 is SNHLY and CDR2 is FYNNEI. This CDR3 is built from 10 residues. The V end was cut by 11 bases, the J end by 6 bases, with 11 bases between. CDR3 sequence: CAGLVREQYF. The CDR3 DNA is TGTGCCGGCCTAGTACGCGAGCAGTACTTC. The full variable domain, in which reference TRBV2 and TRBJ2-7 provide the parts outside the CDR3, is EPEVTQTPSHQVTQMGQEVILRCVPISNHLYFYWYRQILGQKVEFLVSFYNNEISEKSEIFDDQFSVERPDGSNFTLKIRSTKLEDSAMYFCAGLVREQYFGPGTRLTVT.

Worth noting for this clonotype: This clone may be a read error of a much larger clone one base away. The chain carries TRBV5-6 and TRBJ2-3; TRBD2 matches 9 bases. Looked up from germline, CDR1 is SGHDT and CDR2 is YYEEEE. CDR3 size: 16 residues. As DNA, the CDR3 is TGTGCCGGCAGCTTGAGTCTTAGCGGGAGTACAGATACGCAGTATTTT. It translates to CAGSLSLSGSTDTQYF.

This clonotype was recorded a few times. The V call is TRBV3-1, the J call TRBJ2-1; possible D gene TRBD1, 5 bases. Trimming removed 4 bases at V and 3 bases at J, with 13 bases between. Germline-derived CDR1 and CDR2 are LGHDT and YNNKEL (reference sequence). This CDR3 has 15 amino acids. This CDR3 reads CASSPRTNLYNEQFF. The CDR3 DNA is TGTGCCAGCAGCCCTCGGACAAACCTCTACAATGAGCAGTTCTTC.

This clonotype was found a few times. The rearrangement links TRBV27 to TRBJ2-7; 10 bases are shared with TRBD2. Germline V CDR1 and CDR2: MNHEY, SMNVEV (reference sequence). This CDR3 has 16 residues. V was pared by 5 bases and J by 2 bases, with 9 bases of the junction left unmatched. The chain's CDR3 is CASSGLAVVSAYEQYF. CDR3 in DNA: TGTGCCAGCAGTGGACTAGCGGTGGTATCGGCCTACGAGCAGTACTTC.

This clonotype has a handful of counts. V usage is TRBV12-3 or TRBV12-4 and J usage is TRBJ2-3, with D maybe TRBD1 (6 bases). With 5 bases removed from V and 2 bases from J, the gap between germline ends came to 14 bases. The CDR3 contains 15 residues. In DNA, the CDR3 is TGTGCCAGCAGTGACACAGGGATATCCACAGATACGCAGTATTTT. The encoded protein is CASSDTGISTDTQYF.

In DNA, the CDR3 is TGTGCCAGCAGTTATGATGATACTAGCGGGTACAATGAGCAGTTCTTC. It is translated as CASSYDDTSGYNEQFF. The chain couples TRBV6-2 or TRBV6-3 to TRBJ2-1; 9 bases agree with TRBD2. V shed 3 bases and J 4 bases; nucleotides not matched to a gene: 7. The germline V gene encodes CDR1 MNHEY and CDR2 SVGEGT. This CDR3 has 16 residues.

Only a few counts were recorded for this clonotype. The chain joins TRBV6-5 to TRBJ1-1; TRBD1 might be the D (6 bases). Germline-derived CDR1 and CDR2 are MNHEY and SVGAGI. Trimming took 2 bases from V and 1 from J, leaving 14 bases between them. This CDR3 is 16 amino acids long. CDR3 sequence (DNA): TGTGCCAGCAGTTACGATAATACAGGGAAGAACACTGAAGCTTTCTTT. It translates to CASSYDNTGKNTEAFF.

This clonotype occurred a few times. The rearrangement uses TRBV7-6 and TRBJ2-3; 7 nucleotides align to TRBD2. Germline CDR1 and CDR2: SGHVS and FNYEAQ. This CDR3 has 15 residues. J gave up 0 bases and V 5 bases, and 5 bases lay outside the gene matches. The CDR3 DNA reads as TGTGCCAGCAGCGGGCTAGCGGCAAGCACAGATACGCAGTATTTT. This encodes CASSGLAASTDTQYF.

V usage is TRBV15 and J usage is TRBJ2-2, with D uncertain. V was shortened by 6 bases and J by 3 bases, with 14 bases between the two germline ends. The CDR3 runs to 15 residues. Germline V gene lookup returns CDR1 LNHNV and CDR2 YYDKDF (reference sequence). The CDR3 nucleotides read TGTGCCACCAGTCCCCTCCCAGTGTACACCGGGGAGCTGTTTTTT. It translates to CATSPLPVYTGELFF.

The chain recombines TRBV12-3 or TRBV12-4 with TRBJ2-6; D is perhaps TRBD1 (5 bases). The V end lost 1 base, the J end lost 4 bases, and 14 bases lay between the germline ends. The CDR3 has 17 amino acids. The CDR3 reads CASSLGAGIAGANVLTF. In DNA, the CDR3 is TGTGCCAGCAGTTTAGGGGCAGGGATTGCCGGGGCCAACGTCCTGACTTTC.